The rows below give T cell receptor beta chains drawn from one sample of a study of CD8+ T cells in alopecia areata. Sequenced by immunoSEQ multiplex PCR; TCRdb stores in-frame clones only, minus some. The table includes about 70,000 clones, around 30% detected once. The input for sequencing was CD8+ T cells sorted from blood, taken at week 4, from a patient treated with tofacitinib. These receptor sequences come from a human donor with alopecia areata. Both conserved end residues are part of each CDR3. D genes are given only for firm matches. Size is omitted from some rows. Given values are once, few, many or a class for expanded clones.

>TRBJ1-2|few|TRBV27|TRBD1
TGTGCCAGCAGTTACCAAGGACAGGGGGCGTACTATGGCTACACCTTC
CASSYQGQGAYYGYTF
>TRBJ2-1|few|TRBV29-1|-
TGCAGCGGGGGCCTCCAGGGGAATGAGCAGTTCTTC
CSGGLQGNEQFF
>TRBJ2-5|few|TRBV11-2|-
TGTGCCAGCAGCTTAGAACGGGAGACCCAGTACTTC
CASSLERETQYF
>TRBJ1-1|-|TRBV6-5|-
TGTGCCAGCAGTTACGAGGGGTGGAACACTGAAGCTTTCTTT
CASSYEGWNTEAFF
>TRBJ1-2|-|TRBV11-2|-
TGCGCCAGCAGCCCCTGGCTTGGTGTGGGTGACGGCTACACCTTC
CASSPWLGVGDGYTF
>TRBJ2-7|few|TRBV29-1|-
TGCAGCGTTGGACAGGACAGCTCCTACGAGCAGTACTTC
CSVGQDSSYEQYF
>TRBJ1-2|few|TRBV27|-
TGTGCCAGCAGATCGGGCGGTAACTATGGCTACACCTTC
CASRSGGNYGYTF
>TRBJ1-1|-|TRBV29-1|TRBD1
TGCAGCGTGACAGGGGGAGAGTGGACTGAAGCTTTCTTT
CSVTGGEWTEAFF
>TRBJ2-5|-|TRBV29-1|-
TGCAGCGTTGAAGATTTTACCGATTCGAAGACCCAGTACTTC
CSVEDFTDSKTQYF
>TRBJ2-2|-|TRBV29-1|-
TGCAGCGTAACAGGGACCGGGGAGCTGTTTTTT
CSVTGTGELFF
>TRBJ2-2|-|TRBV7-9|-
TGTGCCAGCAGCTTCTCTCGTACGAACACCGGGGAGCTGTTTTTT
CASSFSRTNTGELFF
>TRBJ2-7|few|TRBV30|TRBD1
TGTGCCTGGGCTCTCAATCCGGGACAGGGTCTCGGGGAGCAGTACTTC
CAWALNPGQGLGEQYF
>TRBJ2-5|few|TRBV5-1|-
TGCGCCAGCAGCTTGGCCGGGGGGCACCAAGAGACCCAGTACTTC
CASSLAGGHQETQYF
>TRBJ1-4|-|TRBV7-9|-
TGTGCCAGCAGCCCGGAGTGGGGGGAAAAACTGTTTTTT
CASSPEWGEKLFF
>TRBJ1-3|-|TRBV29-1|-
TGCAGCGTTGGAGGGACGGAGAACTCTGGAAACACCATATATTTT
CSVGGTENSGNTIYF
>TRBJ1-2|-|TRBV27|-
TGTGCCAGCAGCCCCACAGGGTCAACCTTCTATGGCTACACCTTC
CASSPTGSTFYGYTF
>TRBJ2-6|-|TRBV27|-
TGTGCCAGCAGTTTAGTATCTGGGGCCAACGTCCTGACTTTC
CASSLVSGANVLTF
>TRBJ1-5|few|TRBV4-3|TRBD1
TGCGCCAGCAGCCAAGGGACAGGGGTAGAACAGCCCCAGCATTTT
CASSQGTGVEQPQHF
>TRBJ2-7|few|TRBV6-5|TRBD1
TGTGCCAGCAGTTCGGGACAGGGTGCCTACGAGCAGTACTTC
CASSSGQGAYEQYF
>TRBJ2-1|-|TRBV30|TRBD2
TGTGCCTGGAGCGCGGGACTAGCGGTATACAATGAGCAGTTCTTC
CAWSAGLAVYNEQFF
>TRBJ2-5|-|TRBV12-5|-
TGTGCTAGTGGTTTGTGGGGGGATAGGGTGGAGACCCAGTACTTC
CASGLWGDRVETQYF
>TRBJ1-2|few|TRBV19|-
TGTGCCAGTAGTATCCCCCAGCAACGGGGCTATGGCTACACCTTC
CASSIPQQRGYGYTF
>TRBJ2-7|-|TRBV29-1|-
TGCAGCGCTATCCGGGACTCCTCCTACGAGCAGTACTTC
CSAIRDSSYEQYF
>TRBJ1-5|few|TRBV18|-
TGTGCCAGCTCACCTGGTAATCAGCCCCAGCATTTT
CASSPGNQPQHF
>TRBJ2-7|-|TRBV27|-
TGTGCCAGCAGTTTTGGGGAGACCTTCTACGAGCAGTACTTC
CASSFGETFYEQYF
>TRBJ2-5|few|TRBV29-1|TRBD1
TGCAGCGTTGGAACAGGGGTCCAAGAGACCCAGTACTTC
CSVGTGVQETQYF
>TRBJ2-7|-|TRBV29-1|-
TGCAGCGTTGGTGACGGGGACTACGAGCAGTACTTC
CSVGDGDYEQYF
>TRBJ1-1|few|TRBV15|-
TGTGCCACCAAAACGATTAGGGAGACCACTGAAGCTTTCTTT
CATKTIRETTEAFF
>TRBJ2-7|-|TRBV27|-
TGTGCCAGCAGTTTGAGCGGGTTGCACGAGCAGTACTTC
CASSLSGLHEQYF
>TRBJ2-1|-|TRBV13|TRBD2
TGTGCCAGCAGTGAAGAAGGGACTAGCGACTCTCGGCAGTTCTTC
CASSEEGTSDSRQFF
>TRBJ2-7|few|TRBV27|TRBD2
TGTGCCAGCAGTCCTCATACCGGGACTAGAACCTACGAGCAGTACTTC
CASSPHTGTRTYEQYF
>TRBJ2-3|many|TRBV5-4|-
TGTGCCAGCAGCCAGAGGGGTACGGATACGCAGTATTTT
CASSQRGTDTQYF
>TRBJ1-2|medium-sized|TRBV13|-
TGTGCCAGCAGTGAAGAGGGGAAGCCTAACTATGGCTACACCTTC
CASSEEGKPNYGYTF
>TRBJ2-1|-|TRBV7-2|TRBD2
TGTGCCAGCAGCTCGACCCTTTGGGAGGGCGAGGACAATGAGCAGTTCTTC
CASSSTLWEGEDNEQFF
>TRBJ2-3|-|TRBV11-2|TRBD2
TGTGCCAGCAGCTCGCTACTAGCGGGGGGGAGGGTTGCAGATACGCAGTATTTT
CASSSLLAGGRVADTQYF
>TRBJ1-2|few|TRBV7-8|-
TGTGCCAGCAGCTTAGCGGCAGGAGCCCGCGTGGGCTACACCTTC
CASSLAAGARVGYTF
>TRBJ1-5|-|TRBV7-2|-
TGTGCCAGCAGCCACGGGGGTAGCCAGCCCCAGCATTTT
CASSHGGSQPQHF
>TRBJ2-3|few|TRBV30|-
TGTGCCTGGAGTGTTATGGGGGGAGATACGCAGTATTTT
CAWSVMGGDTQYF
>TRBJ1-1|-|TRBV19|-
TGTGCCAGTAGCCCTGTACCCGGACGGATGAACACTGAAGCTTTCTTT
CASSPVPGRMNTEAFF
>TRBJ2-1|-|TRBV30|-
TGTGCCTCCAGGGGCCGCAACAATGAGCAGTTCTTC
CASRGRNNEQFF
>TRBJ1-1|-|TRBV29-1|-
TGCAGCGTTGCTCAGGGGCGGGGAGCTTTCTTT
CSVAQGRGAFF
>TRBJ2-3|few|TRBV29-1|TRBD2
TGCAGCGTGGCTAGCGGGAGCCTGAGGGATACGCAGTATTTT
CSVASGSLRDTQYF
>TRBJ1-2|-|TRBV27|TRBD1
TGTGCCAGCAATTCAGGGGGCGGGGGCTACACCTTC
CASNSGGGGYTF
>TRBJ2-1|few|TRBV29-1|TRBD1
TGCAGCGTCCCGGGACAGGGGATGTACAATGAGCAGTTCTTC
CSVPGQGMYNEQFF
>TRBJ2-2|-|TRBV29-1|TRBD1
TGCAGCGCCAATCAGGGGGCCTCGCGTGGCACCGGGGAGCTGTTTTTT
CSANQGASRGTGELFF